A selection of T cell receptor beta chains follows, all from one sample in a study of T cells after posttransplantation cyclophosphamide. Assay: immunoSEQ multiplex PCR; the TCRdb copy retains only in-frame clones and omits some. Among approximately 10,000 clones listed, roughly nine tenths were seen once. Specimen: PBMCs, collected 430 to 450 days after allogeneic stem cell transplant with calcineurin inhibitor and methotrexate. These receptors were taken from a male patient in his forties or fifties who received an allogeneic stem cell transplant from an unrelated donor, was CMV-positive, and had chronic GVHD only. Some T cells may originate from the graft donor. Both conserved end residues are part of each CDR3. The order of the fields is D gene, V gene, J gene, clone size, CDR3 DNA, CDR3 protein. A D gene is named only where the DNA matches it firmly. Clone size is shown for a subset of rows, as once, few, many or a class of expanded clone.

TRBD2	TRBV11-2	TRBJ2-2	.	TGTGCCAGCAGCCGCACGGGACTAGCGAACACCGGGGAGCTGTTTTTT	CASSRTGLANTGELFF
.	TRBV7-9	TRBJ2-2	few	TGTGCCAGCAGCTTCCCCCCAGGGCGGAACACCGGGGAGCTGTTTTTT	CASSFPPGRNTGELFF
TRBD2	TRBV11-2	TRBJ2-2	.	TGTGCCAGCAGCTTAGGGACTAGCGGCACCGGGGAGCTGTTTTTT	CASSLGTSGTGELFF
TRBD1	TRBV5-4	TRBJ1-4	.	TGTGCCAGCAGCCCTAGACAGGGGAAAAATGAAAAACTGTTTTTT	CASSPRQGKNEKLFF
.	TRBV6-1	TRBJ1-2	few	TGTGCCAGCAGTCCTACAGGGACCTCTAACTATGGCTACACCTTC	CASSPTGTSNYGYTF
TRBD2	TRBV27	TRBJ2-7	.	TGTGCCACCAGAGTCCCTTTCGGACTAGCGGGAGAAGGCGAGCAGTACTTC	CATRVPFGLAGEGEQYF
TRBD2	TRBV4-1	TRBJ2-1	.	TGCGCCAGCAGCGCTCGGGAGGGGGGCAATGAGCAGTTCTTC	CASSAREGGNEQFF
.	TRBV11-3	TRBJ2-1	.	TGTGCCAGCAGCCATTGGGGGGGGGCGACGGGAAACAATGAGCAGTTCTTC	CASSHWGGATGNNEQFF
TRBD1	TRBV9	TRBJ1-1	.	TGTGCCAGCACCAAATCACAGGGGGGGAACACTGAAGCTTTCTTT	CASTKSQGGNTEAFF
.	TRBV5-4	TRBJ2-3	.	TGTGCCAGCAGCTCCGGACAGTACACAGATACGCAGTATTTT	CASSSGQYTDTQYF
TRBD1	TRBV5-5	TRBJ2-7	.	TGTGCCAGCAGCTTGATTTCAAGGGACAGGTACTACGAGCAGTACTTC	CASSLISRDRYYEQYF
.	TRBV5-6	TRBJ1-2	.	TGTGCCAGCAGCTCCATCGGTTCTTATGGCTACACCTTC	CASSSIGSYGYTF
TRBD2	TRBV9	TRBJ2-1	.	TGTGCCAGCAGCGCCCGCCTAGCGGGAGTCTACAATGAGCAGTTCTTC	CASSARLAGVYNEQFF
TRBD1	TRBV5-1	TRBJ2-6	.	TGCGCCAGCAGCCATACACCGGGACAGGGGGGTGGGGCCAACGTCCTGACTTTC	CASSHTPGQGGGANVLTF
.	TRBV7-2	TRBJ2-3	.	TGTGCCAGCAGCTTAGAGGGTGGGGGGTCGAACACAGATACGCAGTATTTT	CASSLEGGGSNTDTQYF
TRBD1	TRBV5-1	TRBJ2-2	once	TGCGCCAGCAAATTCCGGACAGGGGGGACCGGGGAGCTGTTTTTT	CASKFRTGGTGELFF
.	TRBV2	TRBJ2-1	.	TGTGCCACGGTGGCGGGGAATGAGCAGTTCTTC	CATVAGNEQFF
.	TRBV19	TRBJ2-1	few	TGTGCCAGTAGAGGACGGGGGACCTACAATGAGCAGTTCTTC	CASRGRGTYNEQFF
TRBD2	TRBV5-6	TRBJ2-7	.	TGTGCCAGTACTCCGGGGGCGGGGGGCGAGCAGTACTTC	CASTPGAGGEQYF
.	TRBV27	TRBJ2-3	.	TGTGCCAGCAGTTCCCAAGCGGGTAGTGTTCCAGATACGCAGTATTTT	CASSSQAGSVPDTQYF
.	TRBV7-8	TRBJ2-7	.	TGTGCCAGCAGCCCGCGCCCGGGGAAGTCGCGCGAGCAGTACTTC	CASSPRPGKSREQYF
.	TRBV5-1	TRBJ2-5	.	TGCGCCAGCAGCTTACCGAATGAGGGGGGGGCCCAGTACTTC	CASSLPNEGGAQYF
TRBD2	TRBV13	TRBJ2-5	.	TGTGCCAGCAGACCCATTAGCGGGGGGGATCTCATGGAGACCCAGTACTTC	CASRPISGGDLMETQYF
TRBD1	TRBV7-9	TRBJ1-2	few	TGTGCCAGCAGCCCCCCGGGACAGACTTATGGCTACACCTTC	CASSPPGQTYGYTF
TRBD1	TRBV27	TRBJ1-1	.	TGTGCCAGCAGTCCTACGGGACAGATGAACACTGAAGCTTTCTTT	CASSPTGQMNTEAFF
TRBD2	TRBV7-2	TRBJ2-3	.	TGTGCCAGCAGTTCACCGGGACTAGGACGTCCAGATACGCAGTATTTT	CASSSPGLGRPDTQYF
.	TRBV28	TRBJ2-6	.	TGTGCCAGCACCCCCGGGGCGACAGGCGGGGCCAACGTCCTGACTTTC	CASTPGATGGANVLTF
.	TRBV28	TRBJ2-1	.	TGTGCCAGCAGTCCCGGAGGTGAGCAGTTCTTC	CASSPGGEQFF
.	TRBV4-1	TRBJ1-6	.	TGCGCCAGCAGCCAAACCTCTCAGAATTCACCCCTCCACTTT	CASSQTSQNSPLHF
.	TRBV7-2	TRBJ2-1	.	TGTGCCAGCGGCCGGGACTTTGGGTACAATGAGCAGTTCTTC	CASGRDFGYNEQFF
TRBD1	TRBV10-3	TRBJ2-1	.	TGTGCCATCAGAGGGGACAGGGGATTTTACAATGAGCAGTTCTTC	CAIRGDRGFYNEQFF
.	TRBV5-1	TRBJ2-5	.	TGCGCCAGCAGCTTGGAGTCAGGAAACCGGGAGACCCAGTACTTC	CASSLESGNRETQYF
TRBD1	TRBV28	TRBJ1-1	.	TGTGCCAGCAGGCAAGGGACAGGGAAAGCTTTCTTT	CASRQGTGKAFF
TRBD2	TRBV18	TRBJ2-2	.	TGTGCCAGCTCACCGATTCTGGCTAGCGGGGGTACCCGCGGCACCGGGGAGCTGTTTTTT	CASSPILASGGTRGTGELFF
TRBD1	TRBV18	TRBJ2-6	.	TGTGCCAGCTCACCGGGACAGGGGGCCCCTGGGGCCAACGTCCTGACTTTC	CASSPGQGAPGANVLTF
TRBD2	TRBV18	TRBJ2-3	.	TGTGCCAGCCAAATTCTGGCGGGGGGCCTGGGTACGCAGTATTTT	CASQILAGGLGTQYF
.	TRBV5-6	TRBJ2-4	.	TGTGCCAGCAGCGGAGCTTTGGGCATTCAGTACTTC	CASSGALGIQYF
TRBD1	TRBV27	TRBJ1-6	.	TGTGCCAGCAGTGCCCCGGGACAGGGATATAATTCACCCCTCCACTTT	CASSAPGQGYNSPLHF
.	TRBV11-2	TRBJ1-1	.	TGTGCCAGCAGCTTAAATAGCAGGGCTGAAGCTTTCTTT	CASSLNSRAEAFF
.	TRBV5-5	TRBJ2-5	.	TGTGCCAGCAGCCCGGTCCCCGGGGAGACCCAGTACTTC	CASSPVPGETQYF
TRBD2	TRBV7-9	TRBJ2-5	.	TGTGCCAGCAGCCCGCGGACTAGCGGGGGGCGAACAGAGACCCAGTACTTC	CASSPRTSGGRTETQYF
TRBD2	TRBV11-3	TRBJ2-5	.	TGTGCCAGCAGCTTATGGGAGACTAGCGGGCCCTTTGAGACCCAGTACTTC	CASSLWETSGPFETQYF
TRBD1	TRBV7-3	TRBJ2-1	.	TGTGCCAGCAGCTTAAGACGGGACAGGGGGCGGAATGAGCAGTTCTTC	CASSLRRDRGRNEQFF
.	TRBV7-2	TRBJ2-7	.	TGTGCCAGCAGCTCGACATTGACCTACGAGCAGTACTTC	CASSSTLTYEQYF
TRBD1	TRBV4-1	TRBJ1-1	.	TGCGCCAGCAGCCAAGTAAGGGGGGCAGGGGGCACTGAAGCTTTCTTT	CASSQVRGAGGTEAFF
.	TRBV27	TRBJ1-6	.	TGTGCCAGCAGTTCGGGCGTCTCAGGGAATTCACCCCTCCACTTT	CASSSGVSGNSPLHF